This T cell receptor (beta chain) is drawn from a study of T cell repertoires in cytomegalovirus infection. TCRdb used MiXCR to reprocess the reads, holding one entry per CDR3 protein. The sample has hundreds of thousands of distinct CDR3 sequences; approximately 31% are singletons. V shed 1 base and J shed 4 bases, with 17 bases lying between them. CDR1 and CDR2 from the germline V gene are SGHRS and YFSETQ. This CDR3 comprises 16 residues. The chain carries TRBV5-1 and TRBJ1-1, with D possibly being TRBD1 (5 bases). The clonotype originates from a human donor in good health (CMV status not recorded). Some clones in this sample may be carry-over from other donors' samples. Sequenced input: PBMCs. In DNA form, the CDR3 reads TGCGCCAGCAGCTTGACTTCATCAGGGAGAAGCACTGAAGCTTTCTTT. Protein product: CASSLTSSGRSTEAFF.